These 10 T cell receptor beta chains came from one sample sequenced in a study of blood T cell repertoires in COVID-19. Measured with immunoSEQ multiplex PCR; TCRdb has only the in-frame clones, and not every one. The sample lists some 100,000 clones, about 91% occurring once. Sequencing was done on a sample of peripheral blood. These receptors were obtained from a woman between 65 and 79 years old with acute or convalescent COVID-19.

The chain employs TRBV5-1 and TRBJ2-7; the match to TRBD2 covers 8 bases. With 3 bases clipped from V and 2 bases from J, the junction kept 4 bases outside the gene matches. The CDR3 spans 14 residues. The germline CDR1 and CDR2 sequences are SGHRS and YFSETQ. This CDR3 reads CASSSLADAYEQYF. In nucleotides, the CDR3 is TGCGCCAGCAGCTCACTAGCGGACGCCTACGAGCAGTACTTC.

The V and J genes are TRBV10-2 and TRBJ1-5; TRBD1 matches 12 bases. This CDR3 is 15 amino acids long. J was trimmed by 7 bases and V by 3 bases; bases with no gene match: 4. The germline V gene encodes CDR1 WSHSY and CDR2 SAAADI. The DNA for the CDR3 is TGCGCCAGCAGTGATGGGACAGGGGGCAGGCAGCCCCAGCATTTT. Translating it yields CASSDGTGGRQPQHF.

The DNA for the CDR3 is TGTGCCAGCAGCGCTGGGACTAGCGGGAGGGTCTATGAGCAGTTCTTC. Translated: CASSAGTSGRVYEQFF. The chain uses TRBV11-3 and TRBJ2-1; 16 bases align to TRBD2. The CDR3 spans 16 residues. With 5 bases clipped from V and 8 bases from J, the junction kept 6 bases outside the gene matches. CDR1 and CDR2 (germline): SGHNT, YENEEA.

V gene TRBV6-4 combines with J gene TRBJ2-7, with 8 bases matching TRBD2. The V segment lost 11 bases and the J segment 2 bases; nucleotides outside the gene matches: 11. Germline V lookup: CDR1 MRHNA, CDR2 SNTAGT. The CDR3 loop spans 14 amino acids. The DNA of the CDR3 is TGTGCCGGGCCCGGGAGGGGGGGGCCCTACGAGCAGTACTTC. Protein: CAGPGRGGPYEQYF.

This sequence joins TRBV19 and TRBJ1-2; 10 bases align to TRBD1. The CDR3 totals 14 residues. Germline V gene data show CDR1 as LNHDA and CDR2 as SQIVND (reference sequence). V lost 2 bases and J lost 6; bases outside the gene matches: 3. The CDR3 DNA sequence: TGTGCCAGTAGTATAAGGGGACAGGGGAATGGCTACACCTTC. This codes for CASSIRGQGNGYTF.

The V call is TRBV3-1 (or the pseudogene TRBV3-2), the J call TRBJ1-1; tentatively, D is TRBD1 (6 bases). Trimming stripped 4 bases from V and 6 bases from J, with 15 bases between. The CDR3 totals 14 residues. The germline CDR1 and CDR2 sequences are LGHDT and YNNKEL (reference sequence). For the CDR3, the DNA is TGTGCCAGCAGCCCCAATTTAGAGGGGGCTGAAGCTTTCTTT. Amino acid sequence: CASSPNLEGAEAFF.

This clone was seen only a few times. V and J are TRBV13 and TRBJ2-7, with 13 positions matching TRBD2. The J segment lost 1 base and the V segment lost 3 bases, leaving 6 bases of the junction unmatched. The CDR3 sequence is 17 residues long. CDR1 is PRHDT and CDR2 is FYEKMQ in the germline V gene (reference sequence). The CDR3 region is CASSFTVLAGGSYEQYF. The DNA for the CDR3 is TGTGCCAGCAGCTTCACCGTACTAGCGGGAGGGTCCTACGAGCAGTACTTC.

The rearrangement uses TRBV27 and TRBJ2-1; 8 positions match TRBD2. The CDR3 contains 14 residues. Losses at the gene ends were 5 bases for V and 6 bases for J; bases not matched to a gene: 6. Germline values: CDR1 MNHEY, CDR2 SMNVEV (reference sequence). The CDR3 region is CASSARLAFNEQFF. DNA for the CDR3: TGTGCCAGCAGTGCCCGACTAGCGTTCAATGAGCAGTTCTTC.

The chain joins TRBV11-2 to TRBJ2-5; 7 bases line up with TRBD2. V was clipped by 5 bases and J by 5 bases; unmatched bases: 14. CDR3 length equals 16 residues. Germline CDR1 reads SGHAT; CDR2 reads FQNNGV. For the CDR3, the DNA is TGTGCCAGCAGCGAAAGTGGGGTAGCGGGCGGGGAGACCCAGTACTTC. Translated: CASSESGVAGGETQYF.

This rearrangement joins TRBV19 to TRBJ2-3, with 8 bases that match TRBD2. Germline CDR1 and CDR2: LNHDA and SQIVND (reference sequence). This CDR3 region has 14 residues. The J segment lost 1 base and the V segment lost 6 bases, leaving 3 bases of the junction unmatched. CDR3 loop: CASRPRGGTDTQYF. The CDR3 DNA follows: TGTGCCAGTAGGCCGCGGGGGGGCACAGATACGCAGTATTTT.